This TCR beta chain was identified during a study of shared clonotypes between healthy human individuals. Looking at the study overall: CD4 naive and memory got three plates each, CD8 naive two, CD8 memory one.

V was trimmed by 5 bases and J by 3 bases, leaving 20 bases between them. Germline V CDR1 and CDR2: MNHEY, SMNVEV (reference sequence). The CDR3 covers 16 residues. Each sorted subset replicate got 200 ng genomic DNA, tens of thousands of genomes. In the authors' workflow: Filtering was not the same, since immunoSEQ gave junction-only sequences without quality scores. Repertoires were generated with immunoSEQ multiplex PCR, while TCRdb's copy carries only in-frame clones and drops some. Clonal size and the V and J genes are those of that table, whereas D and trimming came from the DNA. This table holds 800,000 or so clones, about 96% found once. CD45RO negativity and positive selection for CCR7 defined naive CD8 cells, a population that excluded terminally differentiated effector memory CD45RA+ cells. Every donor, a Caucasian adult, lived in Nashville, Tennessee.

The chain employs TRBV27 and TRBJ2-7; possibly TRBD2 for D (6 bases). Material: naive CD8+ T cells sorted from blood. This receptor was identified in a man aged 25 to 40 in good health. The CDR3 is CASSGPLGGTHYEQYF. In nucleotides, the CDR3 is TGTGCCAGCAGTGGGCCGTTAGGCGGGACTCACTACGAGCAGTACTTC.